The clone carrying this T cell receptor (beta chain) was seen a few times. What it binds is unknown. The data originate from a study of cytomegalovirus exposure and HLA in healthy donors. This CDR3 is built from 14 residues. CDR1 and CDR2 from the germline V gene are SGHTA and FQGNSA. V gave up 5 bases and J gave up 6 bases, with 15 bases separating them. Study-wide findings and caveats: At a 0.05 false discovery rate, a later analysis found 16,951 TCR beta sequences to be associated with HLA alleles.

PCR amplification relied on 60 Vbeta primers (plus 13 Jbeta primers). TCRdb's table, derived via immunoSEQ multiplex PCR, lists solely in-frame clones and lacks some. The sample includes approximately 110,000 clones, 65% seen only once; the top ten take less than 4.5%. This TCR was sampled from a man aged 25 to 40 in good health and CMV-seropositive. V usage is TRBV7-2 and J usage is TRBJ2-3; D not certain. Material: PBMCs. The CDR3 DNA is TGTGCCAGCAGCCTCGACTGGTCCAGCGATACGCAGTATTTT. This translates into CASSLDWSSDTQYF.